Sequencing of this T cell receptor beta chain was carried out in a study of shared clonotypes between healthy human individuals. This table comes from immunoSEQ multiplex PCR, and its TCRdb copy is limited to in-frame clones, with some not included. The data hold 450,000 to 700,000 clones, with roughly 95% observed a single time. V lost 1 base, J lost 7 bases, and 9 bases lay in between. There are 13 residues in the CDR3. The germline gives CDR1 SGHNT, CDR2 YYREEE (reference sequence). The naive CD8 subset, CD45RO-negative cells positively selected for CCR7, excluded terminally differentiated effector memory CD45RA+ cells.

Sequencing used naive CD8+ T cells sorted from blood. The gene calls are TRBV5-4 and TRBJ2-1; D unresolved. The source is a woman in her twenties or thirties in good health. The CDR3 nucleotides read TGTGCCAGCAGCTTGTCGGAAGCTAATGAGCAGTTCTTC. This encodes CASSLSEANEQFF.